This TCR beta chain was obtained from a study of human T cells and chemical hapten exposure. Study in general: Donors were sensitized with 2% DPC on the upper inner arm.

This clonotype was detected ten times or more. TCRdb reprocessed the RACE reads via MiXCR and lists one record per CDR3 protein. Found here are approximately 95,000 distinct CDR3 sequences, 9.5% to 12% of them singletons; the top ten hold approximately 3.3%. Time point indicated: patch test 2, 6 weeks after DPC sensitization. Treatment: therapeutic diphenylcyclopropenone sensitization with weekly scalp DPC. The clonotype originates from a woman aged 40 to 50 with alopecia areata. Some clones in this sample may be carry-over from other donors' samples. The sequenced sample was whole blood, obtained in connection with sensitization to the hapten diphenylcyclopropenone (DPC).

CDR3 region: CASSFGGRVQETQYF. The CDR3 DNA reads TGTGCCAGCAGCTTTGGGGGTCGAGTACAAGAGACCCAGTACTTC. The chain employs TRBV11-2 and TRBJ2-5, with D perhaps assigned TRBD1 or TRBD2 (5 bases each). Germline CDR1 SGHAT, CDR2 FQNNGV. V was cut by 3 bases and J by 2 bases, with 13 bases left in between. This CDR3 is 15 amino acids long.